Listed below are T cell receptor beta chains from one sample, sequenced in a study of radiotherapy plus CTLA-4 blockade in lung cancer. Method: immunoSEQ multiplex PCR; TCRdb's copy keeps in-frame clones and lacks some. This table holds more than 75,000 clones, about three quarters found once. The sequencing here drew on peripheral blood, taken from a patient treated with radiotherapy plus ipilimumab. Source of these receptors: a human donor with non-small cell lung cancer that progressed on radiotherapy plus ipilimumab. The CDR3 runs from the conserved cysteine through the conserved F or W. The D gene is left open where the match is weak. A clone size is listed for some rows: how often the clone was seen (once, few, many), or a class if it is expanded.

15	-	TRBV2	-	TRBJ2-4	CASLASGRAKNIQYF	TGTGCCAGCTTAGCCTCAGGGAGGGCCAAAAACATTCAGTACTTC
18	-	TRBV4-1	-	TRBJ1-1	CASSPGGEAILGNTEAFF	TGCGCCAGCAGCCCGGGAGGGGAGGCTATTTTAGGGAACACTGAAGCTTTCTTT
18	-	TRBV7-2	once	TRBJ1-6	CASSLGLMPSSYNSPLHF	TGTGCCAGCAGCTTAGGGTTGATGCCGAGCTCCTATAATTCACCCCTCCACTTT
16	-	TRBV6-5	-	TRBJ2-3	CASSYSGPLGTDTQYF	TGTGCCAGCAGTTACTCTGGGCCTCTGGGCACAGATACGCAGTATTTT
15	-	TRBV7-9	once	TRBJ2-2	CASRLRQQNTGELFF	TGTGCCAGCAGACTGAGACAGCAGAACACCGGGGAGCTGTTTTTT
15	TRBD2	TRBV6-5	once	TRBJ2-1	CASSLSGRAHNEQFF	TGTGCCAGCAGCCTGAGCGGGAGGGCCCACAATGAGCAGTTCTTC
16	TRBD2	TRBV11-3	-	TRBJ2-1	CASSLGWGGSGNEQFF	TGTGCCAGCAGCTTAGGATGGGGCGGGAGTGGGAATGAGCAGTTCTTC
11	-	TRBV20-1	-	TRBJ2-1	CSVTQGNEQFF	TGCAGTGTGACCCAGGGGAATGAGCAGTTCTTC
13	-	TRBV19	-	TRBJ2-2	CASSPDNTGELFF	TGTGCCAGTAGTCCGGACAACACCGGGGAGCTGTTTTTT
17	TRBD1	TRBV5-1	-	TRBJ2-2	CASSLNPDRVNTGELFF	TGCGCCAGCAGCCTTAACCCGGACAGGGTGAACACCGGGGAGCTGTTTTTT
18	TRBD1	TRBV11-3	-	TRBJ1-2	CASRPRGPRGLFNYGYTF	TGTGCCAGCAGGCCAAGGGGACCCAGGGGGCTTTTTAACTATGGCTACACCTTC
17	-	TRBV9	-	TRBJ1-3	CASSPRGQGGTGNTIYF	TGTGCCAGCAGCCCCAGGGGCCAGGGAGGCACTGGAAACACCATATATTTT
14	-	TRBV7-9	few	TRBJ1-1	CASSLEAAGTEAFF	TGTGCCAGCAGCTTAGAAGCAGCTGGCACTGAAGCTTTCTTT
15	TRBD1	TRBV27	-	TRBJ2-1	CASSPGTGAYNEQFF	TGTGCCAGCAGTCCGGGGACAGGGGCTTACAATGAGCAGTTCTTC
16	TRBD2	TRBV4-1	-	TRBJ2-7	CASSQVVGGGVYEQYF	TGCGCCAGCAGCCAAGTCGTGGGCGGGGGGGTTTACGAGCAGTACTTC
11	-	TRBV28	-	TRBJ1-2	CASRLNYGYTF	TGTGCCAGCAGGTTAAACTATGGCTACACCTTC
14	-	TRBV6-5	few	TRBJ1-1	CASSYGGLNTEAFF	TGTGCCAGCAGTTACGGGGGCCTGAACACTGAAGCTTTCTTT
13	-	TRBV5-4	-	TRBJ1-2	CASSFKGSDGYTF	TGTGCCAGCAGCTTCAAGGGATCGGATGGCTACACCTTC
15	-	TRBV5-6	-	TRBJ2-7	CASSSLGGGMAEQYF	TGTGCCAGCAGCTCCCTGGGAGGCGGGATGGCCGAGCAGTACTTC
14	-	TRBV6-5	-	TRBJ1-3	CASSYSRLGNTIYF	TGTGCCAGCAGTTACTCGAGGTTAGGGAACACCATATATTTT
17	TRBD2	TRBV7-6	-	TRBJ2-1	CASSLEVSGSLGNEQFF	TGTGCCAGCAGCTTAGAGGTGAGCGGGAGTCTAGGAAATGAGCAGTTCTTC
13	-	TRBV2	-	TRBJ2-1	CATAARRYNEQFF	TGTGCCACAGCGGCCCGCAGGTACAATGAGCAGTTCTTC
14	-	TRBV19	-	TRBJ2-2	CASKGTAGTGELFF	TGTGCCAGTAAAGGCACGGCAGGGACCGGGGAGCTGTTTTTT
14	TRBD1	TRBV11-2	once	TRBJ2-7	CASSPRDSLYEQYF	TGTGCCAGCAGCCCACGGGACAGCCTCTACGAGCAGTACTTC
12	-	TRBV5-4	few	TRBJ2-7	CASSRWAYEQYF	TGTGCCAGCAGCCGGTGGGCCTACGAGCAGTACTTC
13	-	TRBV6-5	-	TRBJ2-1	CASRVPGGNEQFF	TGTGCCAGCAGGGTACCCGGTGGGAATGAGCAGTTCTTC
15	-	TRBV6-5	-	TRBJ2-7	CASSAPELSSYEQYF	TGTGCCAGCAGCGCGCCGGAACTAAGCTCCTACGAGCAGTACTTC
15	TRBD1	TRBV2	-	TRBJ1-2	CASSSSETGGSGYTF	TGTGCCAGCAGCTCTTCCGAGACAGGGGGAAGTGGCTACACCTTC